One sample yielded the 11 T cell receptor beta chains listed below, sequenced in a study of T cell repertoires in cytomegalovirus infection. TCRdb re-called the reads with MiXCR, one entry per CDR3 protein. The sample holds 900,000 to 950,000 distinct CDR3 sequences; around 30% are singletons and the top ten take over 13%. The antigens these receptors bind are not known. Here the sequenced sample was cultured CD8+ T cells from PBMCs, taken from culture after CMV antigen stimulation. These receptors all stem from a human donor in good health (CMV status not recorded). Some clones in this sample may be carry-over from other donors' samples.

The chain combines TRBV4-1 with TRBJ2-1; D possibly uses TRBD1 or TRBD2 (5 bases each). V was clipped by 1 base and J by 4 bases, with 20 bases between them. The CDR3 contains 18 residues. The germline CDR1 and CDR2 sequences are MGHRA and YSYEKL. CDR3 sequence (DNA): TGCGCCAGCAGCCAAGCAGAGGGGTCTCACCCGATGTACAATGAGCAGTTCTTC. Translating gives CASSQAEGSHPMYNEQFF.

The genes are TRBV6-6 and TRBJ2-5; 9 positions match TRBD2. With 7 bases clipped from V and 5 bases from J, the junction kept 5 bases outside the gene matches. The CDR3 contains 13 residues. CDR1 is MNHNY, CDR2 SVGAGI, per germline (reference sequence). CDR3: CASKRGADETQYF. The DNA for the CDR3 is TGTGCCAGCAAGCGGGGGGCAGATGAGACCCAGTACTTC.

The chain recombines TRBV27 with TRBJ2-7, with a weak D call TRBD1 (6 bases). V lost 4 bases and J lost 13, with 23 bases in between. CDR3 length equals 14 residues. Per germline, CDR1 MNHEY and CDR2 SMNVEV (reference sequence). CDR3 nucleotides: TGTGCCAGCAGTTATTCGCAGGGGCACCTTGAAATATACGTC. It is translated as CASSYSQGHLEIYV.

CDR3 coding DNA: TGTGCCAGCTCACTACAAGCGGAGAGCTCCTACAATGAGCAGTTCTTC. It specifies CASSLQAESSYNEQFF. The gene calls are TRBV18 and TRBJ2-1, with D possibly being TRBD2 (5 bases). The CDR3 totals 16 residues. Per germline, CDR1 KGHSH and CDR2 LQKENI. V lost 4 bases and J 0 bases, leaving 13 bases between the germline ends. Variable domain in full (rest from reference TRBV18 and TRBJ2-1): NAGVMQNPRHLVRRRGQEARLRCSPMKGHSHVYWYRQLPEEGLKFMVYLQKENIIDESGMPKERFSAEFPKEGPSILRIQQVVRGDSAAYFCASSLQAESSYNEQFFGPGTRLTVL.

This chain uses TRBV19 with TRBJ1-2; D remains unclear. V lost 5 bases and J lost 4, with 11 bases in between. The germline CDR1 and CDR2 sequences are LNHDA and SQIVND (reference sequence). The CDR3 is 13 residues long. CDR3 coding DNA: TGTGCCAGTAGTTTCAGTCTCGGCTATGGCTACACCTTC. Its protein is CASSFSLGYGYTF.

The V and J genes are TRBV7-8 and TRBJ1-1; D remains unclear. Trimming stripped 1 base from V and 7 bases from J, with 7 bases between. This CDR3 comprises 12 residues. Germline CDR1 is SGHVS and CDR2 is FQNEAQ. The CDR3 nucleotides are TGTGCCAGCAGCTTAGTTGACAATGAAGCTTTCTTT. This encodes CASSLVDNEAFF.

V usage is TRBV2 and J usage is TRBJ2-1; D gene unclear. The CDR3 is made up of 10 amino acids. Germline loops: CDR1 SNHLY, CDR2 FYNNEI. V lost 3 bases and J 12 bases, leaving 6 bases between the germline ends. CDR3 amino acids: CASSEGSQFF. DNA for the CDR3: TGTGCCAGCAGTGAGGGATCGCAGTTCTTC.

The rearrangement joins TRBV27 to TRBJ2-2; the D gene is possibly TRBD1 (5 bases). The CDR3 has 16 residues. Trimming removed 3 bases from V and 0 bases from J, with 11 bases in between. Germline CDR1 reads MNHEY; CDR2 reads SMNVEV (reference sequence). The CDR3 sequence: CASSFLATANTGELFF. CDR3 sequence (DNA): TGTGCCAGCAGTTTCCTGGCGACAGCGAACACCGGGGAGCTGTTTTTT.

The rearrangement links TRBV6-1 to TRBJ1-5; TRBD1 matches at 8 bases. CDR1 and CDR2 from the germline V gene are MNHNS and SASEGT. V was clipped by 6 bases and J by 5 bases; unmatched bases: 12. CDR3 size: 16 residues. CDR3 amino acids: CASRKTDRADDQPQHF. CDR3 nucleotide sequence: TGTGCCAGCAGAAAAACGGACAGGGCGGACGATCAGCCCCAGCATTTT.

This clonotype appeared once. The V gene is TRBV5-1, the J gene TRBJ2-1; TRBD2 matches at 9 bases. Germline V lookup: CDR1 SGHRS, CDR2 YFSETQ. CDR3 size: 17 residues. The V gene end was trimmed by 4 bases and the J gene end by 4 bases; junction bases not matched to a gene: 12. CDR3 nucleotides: TGCGCCAGCAGCCCTCCCCGTAGCGGGGGCCAGTACAATGAGCAGTTCTTC. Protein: CASSPPRSGGQYNEQFF.

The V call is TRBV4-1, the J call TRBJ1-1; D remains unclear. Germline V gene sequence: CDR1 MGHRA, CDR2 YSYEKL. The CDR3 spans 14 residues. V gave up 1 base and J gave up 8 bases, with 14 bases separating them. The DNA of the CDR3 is TGCGCCAGCAGCCAAGTGCCAGCCGTGGGCGAAGCTTTCTTT. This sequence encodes CASSQVPAVGEAFF.